Included here is one T cell receptor (beta chain) sequence, with context. Its antigen is currently unknown. Method: immunoSEQ multiplex PCR; TCRdb's copy keeps in-frame clones and lacks some. The repertoire holds approximately 77,000 clones, 80% to 95% seen once, with 0.5% to 0.55% in the top ten. The data stem from a study of OX40 agonist ivuxolimab in advanced cancers. General study results and limits: On average, CD8+ T cells had more expanded clones than CD4+.

Germline lookup yields CDR1 SQVTM and CDR2 ANQGSEA. Trimming removed 6 bases from V and 3 bases from J; junction bases left unmatched: 4. This CDR3 has 12 amino acids. The source was CD4+ or CD8+ T cells sorted from blood, collected in a trial of the OX40 agonist ivuxolimab. The sequence was collected from an adult with an advanced solid tumor such as melanoma, head and neck, liver or kidney cancer. The chain is built from TRBV29-1 and TRBJ1-1, with 7 bases aligning to TRBD1. The CDR3 reads CSVSGGDTEAFF. The CDR3 DNA follows: TGCAGCGTGTCAGGGGGGGACACTGAAGCTTTCTTT.